This TCR beta chain was observed in a study of response to subunit inactivated influenza vaccine (dated by TCRdb to the late 2010s). With respect to the entire study: Deep quantitative T cell receptor repertoire profiling was used in the study to track responses to a trivalent subunit inactivated influenza vaccine.

This clonotype was seen more than once but under ten times. No antigen is known for it. Within one base of it there is no much larger clone, and no base qualities were kept. What the authors observed across the whole study: According to the authors, only a limited number of new T cells may be recruited by each seasonal influenza vaccination.

Libraries came from RT-PCR. Sequenced using an Illumina HiSeq 2500. TCRdb passed the public sequencing reads through fastp at Q25 and MiXCR, retaining productive beta sequences. Each entry is one CDR3 protein sequence, shown with its most common DNA and genes. The sample includes 300,000 to 350,000 distinct CDR3 sequences, with 20% to 25% observed a single time. Over 9% of the sample rests with the top ten. This receptor was identified in a man aged 50-75 years who received an inactivated influenza vaccine. Donor details come from another sample of the same person, matched by shared clones. The source material was PBMCs from blood, sampled 21 months after vaccination.

The DNA reads as follows: TGTGCCAGCAGTGAAGGGGATAGGGCCGGGGAGCTGTTTTTT. Its product reads: CASSEGDRAGELFF. This receptor chain uses TRBV25-1 and TRBJ2-2; no confident D gene assignment can be made. Trimming takes 2 bases from V and 6 bases from J, and the germline ends sit 10 bases apart. The CDR1 and CDR2 encoded by the germline V gene are MGHDK and SYGVNS. The CDR3 contains 14 residues, cysteine and phenylalanine counted. Only the CDR3 DNA is retained, 42 bases long and in frame from the first base.